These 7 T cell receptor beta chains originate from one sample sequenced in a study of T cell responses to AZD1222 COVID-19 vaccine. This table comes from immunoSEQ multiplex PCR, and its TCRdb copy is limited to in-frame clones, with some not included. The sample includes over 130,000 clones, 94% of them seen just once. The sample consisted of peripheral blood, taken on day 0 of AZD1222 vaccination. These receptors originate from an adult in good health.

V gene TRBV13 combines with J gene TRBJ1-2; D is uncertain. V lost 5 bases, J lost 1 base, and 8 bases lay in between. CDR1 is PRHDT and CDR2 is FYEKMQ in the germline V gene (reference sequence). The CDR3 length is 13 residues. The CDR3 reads CASSDNSNYGYTF. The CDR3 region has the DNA TGTGCCAGCAGCGATAACAGTAACTATGGCTACACCTTC.

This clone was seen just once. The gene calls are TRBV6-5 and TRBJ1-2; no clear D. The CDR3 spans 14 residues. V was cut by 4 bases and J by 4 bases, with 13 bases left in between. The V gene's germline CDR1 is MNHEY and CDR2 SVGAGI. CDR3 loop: CASSSNPRPYGYTF. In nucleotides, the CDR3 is TGTGCCAGCAGTTCCAACCCCAGGCCCTATGGCTACACCTTC.

Here the CDR3 reads CASAIEYGLHNEQFF. CDR3 nucleotide sequence: TGTGCTAGTGCCATAGAATACGGATTGCACAATGAGCAGTTCTTC. V and J are TRBV12-5 and TRBJ2-1; D not certain. There are 15 residues in the CDR3. Trimming removed 7 bases at V and 5 bases at J, with 18 bases between. Germline loops: CDR1 LGHNT, CDR2 FRNRAP.

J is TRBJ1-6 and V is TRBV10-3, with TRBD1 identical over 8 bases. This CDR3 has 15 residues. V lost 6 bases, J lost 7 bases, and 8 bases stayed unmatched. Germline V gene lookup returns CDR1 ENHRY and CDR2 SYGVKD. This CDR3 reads CAISNPQGANSPLHF. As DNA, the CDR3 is TGTGCCATCAGCAACCCCCAGGGGGCAAATTCACCCCTCCACTTT.

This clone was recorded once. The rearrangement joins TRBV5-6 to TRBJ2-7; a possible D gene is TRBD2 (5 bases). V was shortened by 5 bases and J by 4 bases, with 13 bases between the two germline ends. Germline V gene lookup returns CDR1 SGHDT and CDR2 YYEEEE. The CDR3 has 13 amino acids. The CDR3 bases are TGTGCCAGCAGGGCCGCCGGGGTGTACGAGCAGTACGTC. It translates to CASRAAGVYEQYV.

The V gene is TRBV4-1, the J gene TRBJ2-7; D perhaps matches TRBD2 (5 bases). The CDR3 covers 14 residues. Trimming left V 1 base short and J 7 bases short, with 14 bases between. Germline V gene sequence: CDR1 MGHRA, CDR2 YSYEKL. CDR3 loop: CASSQGPGLGEQYV. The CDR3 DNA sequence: TGCGCCAGCAGCCAAGGCCCGGGGTTAGGGGAGCAGTACGTC.

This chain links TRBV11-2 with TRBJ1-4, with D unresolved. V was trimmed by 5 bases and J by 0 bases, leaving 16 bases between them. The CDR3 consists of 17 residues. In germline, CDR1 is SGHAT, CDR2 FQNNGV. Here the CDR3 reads CASSPSPQSSTNEKLFF. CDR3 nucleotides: TGTGCCAGCAGCCCGTCCCCACAGAGCTCAACTAATGAAAAACTGTTTTTT.